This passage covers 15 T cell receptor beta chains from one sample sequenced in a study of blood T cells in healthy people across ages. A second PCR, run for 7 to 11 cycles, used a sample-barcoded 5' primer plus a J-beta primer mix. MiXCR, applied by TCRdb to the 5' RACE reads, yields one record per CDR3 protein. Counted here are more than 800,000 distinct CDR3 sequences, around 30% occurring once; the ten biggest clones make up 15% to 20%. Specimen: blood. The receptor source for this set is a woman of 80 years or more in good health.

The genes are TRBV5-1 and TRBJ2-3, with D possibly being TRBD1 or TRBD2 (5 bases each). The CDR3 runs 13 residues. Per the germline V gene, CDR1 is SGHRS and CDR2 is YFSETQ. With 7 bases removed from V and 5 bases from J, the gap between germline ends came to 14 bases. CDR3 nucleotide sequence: TGCGCCAGCGGCTCGGGACCCGGAGATACGCAGTATTTT. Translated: CASGSGPGDTQYF.

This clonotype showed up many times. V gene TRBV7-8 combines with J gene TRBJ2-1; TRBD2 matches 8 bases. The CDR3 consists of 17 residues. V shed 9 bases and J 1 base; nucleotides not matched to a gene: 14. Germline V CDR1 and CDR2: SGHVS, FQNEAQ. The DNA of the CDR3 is TGTGCCAGTACCACGGGGGGGTTCGAAAGGTCCTACAATGAGCAGTTCTTC. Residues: CASTTGGFERSYNEQFF.

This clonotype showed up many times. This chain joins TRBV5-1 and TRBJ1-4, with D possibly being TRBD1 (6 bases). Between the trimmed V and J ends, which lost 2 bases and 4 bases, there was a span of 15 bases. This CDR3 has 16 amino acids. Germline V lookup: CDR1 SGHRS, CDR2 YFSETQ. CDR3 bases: TGCGCCAGCAGCTTCCGCCCCCGGGACAATAATGAAAAACTGTTTTTT. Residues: CASSFRPRDNNEKLFF.

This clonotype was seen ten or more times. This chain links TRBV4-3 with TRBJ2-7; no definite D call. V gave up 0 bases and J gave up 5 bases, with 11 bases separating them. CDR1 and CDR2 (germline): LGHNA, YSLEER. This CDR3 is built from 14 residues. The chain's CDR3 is CASSQDLPLNEQYF. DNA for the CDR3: TGCGCCAGCAGCCAAGATCTCCCCTTGAACGAGCAGTACTTC.

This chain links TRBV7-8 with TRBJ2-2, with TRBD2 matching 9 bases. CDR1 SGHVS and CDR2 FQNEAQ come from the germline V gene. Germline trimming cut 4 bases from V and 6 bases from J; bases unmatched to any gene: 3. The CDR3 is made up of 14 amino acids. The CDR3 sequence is CASSSGLASGELFF. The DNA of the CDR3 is TGTGCCAGCAGCTCGGGACTAGCATCCGGGGAGCTGTTTTTT.

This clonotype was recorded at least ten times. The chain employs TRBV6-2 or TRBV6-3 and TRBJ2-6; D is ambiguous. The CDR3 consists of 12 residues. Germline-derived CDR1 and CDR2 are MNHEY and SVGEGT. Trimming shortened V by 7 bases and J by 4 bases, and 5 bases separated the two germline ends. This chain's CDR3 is CASTRGANVLTF. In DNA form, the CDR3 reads TGTGCCAGCACGCGGGGGGCCAACGTCCTGACTTTC.

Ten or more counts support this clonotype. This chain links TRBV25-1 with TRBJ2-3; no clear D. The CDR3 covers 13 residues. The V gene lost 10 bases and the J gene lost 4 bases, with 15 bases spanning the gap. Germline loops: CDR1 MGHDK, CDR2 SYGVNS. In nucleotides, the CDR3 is TGTGCCACCAAGGGTCCCGGGTCAGATACGCAGTATTTT. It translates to CATKGPGSDTQYF. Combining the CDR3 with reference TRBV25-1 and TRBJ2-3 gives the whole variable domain EADIYQTPRYLVIGTGKKITLECSQTMGHDKMYWYQQDPGMELHLIHYSYGVNSTEKGDLSSESTVSRIRTEHFPLTLESARPSHTSQYLCATKGPGSDTQYFGPGTRLTVL.

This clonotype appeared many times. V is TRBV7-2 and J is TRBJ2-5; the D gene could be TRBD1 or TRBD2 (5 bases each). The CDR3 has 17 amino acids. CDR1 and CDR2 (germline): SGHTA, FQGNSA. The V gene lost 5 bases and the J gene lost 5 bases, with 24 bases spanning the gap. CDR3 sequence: CASSPREPGVLRETQYF. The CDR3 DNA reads TGTGCCAGCAGCCCCAGGGAGCCCGGGGTCCTAAGGGAGACCCAGTACTTC.

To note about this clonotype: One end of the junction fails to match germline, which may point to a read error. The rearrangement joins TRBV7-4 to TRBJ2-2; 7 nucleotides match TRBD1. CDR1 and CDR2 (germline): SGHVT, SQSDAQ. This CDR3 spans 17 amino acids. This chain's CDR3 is CTSSLLRGLLNTGELFF. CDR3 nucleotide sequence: TGTACCAGCAGCTTATTGAGGGGGCTATTGAACACCGGGGAGCTGTTTTTT.

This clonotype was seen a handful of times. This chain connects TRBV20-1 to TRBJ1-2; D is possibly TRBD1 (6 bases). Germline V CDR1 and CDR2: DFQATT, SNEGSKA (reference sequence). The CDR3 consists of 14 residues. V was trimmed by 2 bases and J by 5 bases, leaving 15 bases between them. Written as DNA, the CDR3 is TGCAGTGCTAGATTTTCACGACAGGCATATGGCTACACCTTC. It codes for CSARFSRQAYGYTF.

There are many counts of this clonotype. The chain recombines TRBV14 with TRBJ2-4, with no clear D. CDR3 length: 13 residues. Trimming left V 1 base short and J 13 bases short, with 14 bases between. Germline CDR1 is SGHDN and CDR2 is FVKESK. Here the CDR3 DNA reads TGTGCCAGCAGCCAAGGTCCGGGTTTTAAGCAGTACTTC. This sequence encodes CASSQGPGFKQYF.

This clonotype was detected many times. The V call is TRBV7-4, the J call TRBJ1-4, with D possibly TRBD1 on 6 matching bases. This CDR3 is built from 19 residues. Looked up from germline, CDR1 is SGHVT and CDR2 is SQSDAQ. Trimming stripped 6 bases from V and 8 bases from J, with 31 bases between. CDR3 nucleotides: TGTGCCAGCAGATCCTCTCCCGGGACAAGGGTACCAATCAGGGAAAAACTGTTTTTT. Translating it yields CASRSSPGTRVPIREKLFF.

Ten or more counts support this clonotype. CDR3 amino acids: CSAEGQTNYGYTF. The DNA for the CDR3 is TGCAGTGCCGAGGGACAGACCAACTATGGCTACACCTTC. The gene calls are TRBV20-1 and TRBJ1-2; 7 bases map to TRBD1. The CDR3 extends over 13 amino acids. Germline values: CDR1 DFQATT, CDR2 SNEGSKA (reference sequence). V dropped 6 bases and J dropped 2; count of bases not matched to a gene: 6.

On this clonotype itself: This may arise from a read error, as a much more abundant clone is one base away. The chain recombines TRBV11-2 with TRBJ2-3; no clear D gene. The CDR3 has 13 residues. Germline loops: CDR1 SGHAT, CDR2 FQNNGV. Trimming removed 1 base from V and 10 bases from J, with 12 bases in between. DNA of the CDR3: TGTGCCAGCAGCTTAGGCCGCCGTGCTCCGCAGTATTTT. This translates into CASSLGRRAPQYF.

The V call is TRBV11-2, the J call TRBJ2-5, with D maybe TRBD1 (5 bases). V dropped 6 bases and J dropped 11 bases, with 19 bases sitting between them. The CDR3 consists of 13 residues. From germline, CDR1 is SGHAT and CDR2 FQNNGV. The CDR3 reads CASSPGCEDQQYF. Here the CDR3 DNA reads TGTGCCAGCAGTCCAGGGTGCGAAGATCAGCAGTACTTC.